The source of this T cell receptor beta chain is a study of cytomegalovirus exposure and HLA in healthy donors. Findings and caveats of the study: Overall, approximately 150 TCR beta chains were annotated as cytomegalovirus-associated.

Concerning this clone: The target antigen is unknown.

Clones were read by immunoSEQ multiplex PCR, and TCRdb kept only the in-frame ones, dropping some. This table has approximately 150,000 clones, about nine tenths appearing once. V lost 10 bases to trimming and J lost 6 bases, with 10 bases between them. This CDR3 contains 12 residues. CDR1 and CDR2 from the germline V gene are ENHRY and SYGVKD. The receptor was derived from a man aged 18 to 29 in good health and CMV-seropositive. J is TRBJ1-6 and V is TRBV10-3; possibly TRBD1 for D (6 bases). Sequencing was performed on PBMCs. The CDR3 loop reads CATRGANSPLHF. The CDR3 DNA reads TGTGCCACCCGGGGGGCTAATTCACCCCTCCACTTT.